This T cell receptor beta chain came from a study of T-cell reconstitution after alpha-beta-depleted transplantation in children. Using unique molecular identifiers, the investigators prepared the TCRbeta library. Each CDR3 protein gets one entry after TCRdb re-called the PCR reads with MiXCR. This repertoire shows approximately 400,000 distinct CDR3 sequences, 11% found once; its top ten account for roughly 6%. V shed 6 bases and J shed 14 bases, with 32 bases lying between them. CDR1 and CDR2 (germline): SGHTA, FQGNSA. This CDR3 comprises 17 residues. This sequence joins TRBV7-2 and TRBJ2-1; D perhaps matches TRBD2 (6 bases). Material: PBMCs from the stem cell graft donor, obtained from the stem cell graft. This TCR was sampled from a human donor who donated a stem cell graft to a child with acute myeloid leukemia. The CDR3 reads CASSLNPKEGGALLEFF. CDR3 coding DNA: TGTGCCAGCAGTCTAAATCCGAAAGAGGGCGGGGCGCTACTCGAGTTCTTC.